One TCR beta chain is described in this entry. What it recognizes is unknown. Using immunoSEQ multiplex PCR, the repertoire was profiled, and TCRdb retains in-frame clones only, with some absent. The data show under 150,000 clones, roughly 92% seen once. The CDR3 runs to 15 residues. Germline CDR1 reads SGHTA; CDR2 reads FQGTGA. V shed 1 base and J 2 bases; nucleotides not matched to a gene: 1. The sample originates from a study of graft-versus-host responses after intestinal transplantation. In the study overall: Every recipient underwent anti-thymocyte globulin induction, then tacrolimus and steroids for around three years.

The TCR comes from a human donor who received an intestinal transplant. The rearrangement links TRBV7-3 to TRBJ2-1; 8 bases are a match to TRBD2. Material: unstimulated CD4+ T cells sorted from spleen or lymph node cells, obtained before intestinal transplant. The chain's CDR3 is CASSLSGGPYNEQFF. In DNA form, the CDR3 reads TGTGCCAGCAGCTTAAGCGGGGGGCCCTACAATGAGCAGTTCTTC.